What follows are 3 T cell receptor beta chains derived from one specimen sequenced in a study of cytomegalovirus exposure and HLA in healthy donors. The study ran its PCR with 60 Vbeta and 13 Jbeta primers. Assay used: immunoSEQ multiplex PCR; TCRdb lists only in-frame clones, some missing. The repertoire includes roughly 160,000 clones, approximately 85% of them detected once, and roughly 10% sits in the top ten. Sequenced input: PBMCs. The receptor set was obtained from a man in his fifties in good health and CMV-seropositive.

The V gene is TRBV9, the J gene TRBJ2-5, with D possibly matching TRBD2 (5 bases). The CDR3 loop spans 14 amino acids. Germline-derived CDR1 and CDR2 are SGDLS and YYNGEE. Trimming removed 3 bases at V and 5 bases at J, with 14 bases between. The CDR3 nucleotides are TGTGCCAGCAGCGCGGAGGCCCCTTCCGAGACCCAGTACTTC. Protein sequence: CASSAEAPSETQYF.

The V gene is TRBV7-6, the J gene TRBJ1-5; 7 bases fit TRBD1. The V gene's germline CDR1 is SGHVS and CDR2 FNYEAQ. V was pared by 5 bases and J by 4 bases, with 2 bases of the junction left unmatched. CDR3 size: 13 residues. CDR3 region: CASSLTGNQPQHF. CDR3 DNA: TGTGCCAGCAGCCTGACAGGGAATCAGCCCCAGCATTTT.

The V call is TRBV5-4, the J call TRBJ2-2; 10 nucleotides line up with TRBD1. Germline assignment: CDR1 SGHNT and CDR2 YYREEE (reference sequence). This CDR3 has 16 residues. The V and J ends lost 2 bases and 6 bases, in that order; junction bases with no gene match: 7. The CDR3 DNA sequence: TGTGCCAGCAGCTTACTCGACAGGGGGCAATCCGGGGAGCTGTTTTTT. It yields the protein CASSLLDRGQSGELFF.